This T cell receptor (beta chain) emerged from a study of T cells in Graves' hyperthyroidism and ophthalmopathy. With V trimmed by 6 bases and J by 7 bases, 9 bases remained unmatched. This CDR3 has 13 residues. CDR1 and CDR2 (germline): WNHNN, SYGVQD (reference sequence). This clonotype was counted only a few times. Amplified TCR beta CDR3 regions derived from RNA transcripts. The HTBI set primed first-round TCR CDR3 RT-PCR. TCRdb fed the multiplex PCR reads into MiXCR, producing one record per CDR3 protein. The sample holds some 600,000 distinct CDR3 sequences, roughly 14% seen once. Initially, at the first diagnosis of hyperthyroidism and before any ophthalmopathy symptoms, blood was sampled.

The sequence was collected from a woman aged 25 to 45 with Graves' hyperthyroidism that later progressed to Graves' ophthalmopathy. The sample comprised blood. The V call is TRBV10-1, the J call TRBJ2-7; 7 nucleotides line up with TRBD1. CDR3: CASRPRQGGEQYF. DNA of the CDR3: TGCGCCAGCAGACCCCGACAGGGCGGAGAGCAGTACTTC.